The present T cell receptor (beta chain) was sequenced within a study of Graves' ophthalmopathy and Graves' hyperthyroidism. Study-level information: Absence of ophthalmopathy within 18 months of follow-up defined stable hyperthyroidism.

The sample holds many counts of this clonotype. CDR1 and CDR2 (germline): SNHLY, FYNNEI. Trimming removed 3 bases at V and 0 bases at J, with 6 bases between. The CDR3 loop spans 14 amino acids. RNA served as the template for amplifying TCR beta CDR3 regions. HTBI primers were employed in first-round RT-PCR, then a second-round multiplex PCR followed. TCRdb called the multiplex PCR reads again in MiXCR, with one record for every CDR3 protein. The sample consists of 500,000 to 700,000 distinct CDR3 sequences, under 45% of them appearing once. The sequencing sample was made of peripheral blood or thyroid tissue (not recorded which). This clonotype was obtained from an adult man with Graves' hyperthyroidism. The chain is built from TRBV2 and TRBJ1-3; D not resolved. This chain's CDR3 is CASSDLSSGNTIYF. Written as DNA, the CDR3 is TGTGCCAGCAGTGACCTTAGCTCTGGAAACACCATATATTTT.